The clone carrying this T cell receptor beta chain was picked up a small number of times. This entry is derived from a study of identical twins. The CDR3 has 13 residues. Germline loops: CDR1 SNHLY, CDR2 FYNNEI. Between the trimmed V and J ends, which lost 8 bases and 0 bases, there was a span of 10 bases. Unique molecular identifiers were in the cDNA, with template-switch universal primer binding. TCRdb re-analysed the 5' RACE reads in MiXCR, keeping a single row per CDR3 protein. The table lists about 660,000 distinct CDR3 sequences, 8% to 9% of them singletons. The same data also contributed to another study, on yellow fever vaccine responses in identical twins.

This receptor was taken from a woman aged 18 to 35 in good health. The chain joins TRBV2 to TRBJ1-1; D is uncertain. Sample: PBMCs. The CDR3 loop reads CASGAEVNTEAFF. CDR3 nucleotides: TGTGCCAGCGGAGCGGAGGTGAACACTGAAGCTTTCTTT.